The 13 T cell receptor beta chains reported below all come from one sample, sequenced in a study of lymphopenia after photon versus proton radiotherapy. This table comes from immunoSEQ multiplex PCR, and its TCRdb copy is limited to in-frame clones, with some not included. The profile shows 10,000 to 15,000 clones, 88% of them singletons. The source was peripheral blood, collected from a patient treated with photon-based radiotherapy. Receptors originate from a man in his sixties with pancreatic cancer.

This clone was recorded once. V gene TRBV7-2 combines with J gene TRBJ1-6; 7 positions agree with TRBD1. Germline V gives CDR1 SGHTA, CDR2 FQGNSA. This CDR3 is built from 14 residues. Trimming cost V 3 bases and J 10 bases; bases outside gene matches: 6. In DNA form, the CDR3 reads TGTGCCAGCAGCTTTGGGGACAGCCGGTCACCCCTCCACTTT. This sequence encodes CASSFGDSRSPLHF.

The chain employs TRBV9 and TRBJ1-3; D is undetermined. The length of the CDR3 is 14 residues. Germline V CDR1 and CDR2: SGDLS, YYNGEE. Trimming removed 0 bases at V and 3 bases at J, with 7 bases between. This chain's CDR3 is CASSVEGSGNTIYF. CDR3 DNA: TGTGCCAGCAGCGTAGAAGGTAGTGGAAACACCATATATTTT.

J is TRBJ2-1 and V is TRBV15; 10 positions agree with TRBD2. The germline V gene encodes CDR1 LNHNV and CDR2 YYDKDF (reference sequence). Trimming took 5 bases from V and 6 from J; bases not matched to a gene: 4. CDR3 size: 14 residues. CDR3 coding DNA: TGTGCCACCAGCGTCAGACTAGCGGGCAATGAGCAGTTCTTC. It encodes CATSVRLAGNEQFF.

The gene calls are TRBV18 and TRBJ2-2; 7 nucleotides line up with TRBD1. CDR1 and CDR2 (germline): KGHSH, LQKENI. Trimming took 3 bases from V and 4 from J; bases not matched to a gene: 5. There are 15 residues in the CDR3. The CDR3 reads CASSPGQVGTGELFF. CDR3 nucleotides: TGTGCCAGCTCACCTGGACAGGTCGGCACCGGGGAGCTGTTTTTT. Using reference TRBV18 and TRBJ2-2 for the parts outside the CDR3, the full variable domain is NAGVMQNPRHLVRRRGQEARLRCSPMKGHSHVYWYRQLPEEGLKFMVYLQKENIIDESGMPKERFSAEFPKEGPSILRIQQVVRGDSAAYFCASSPGQVGTGELFFGEGSRLTVL.

V and J are TRBV19 and TRBJ2-2; D uncertain. Deletions cut 4 bases from V and 6 bases from J, with 12 bases between. Per germline, CDR1 LNHDA and CDR2 SQIVND (reference sequence). The CDR3 runs 14 residues. This chain's CDR3 is CASSTLGLPGELFF. The CDR3 DNA reads TGTGCCAGTAGTACCCTAGGGCTGCCCGGGGAGCTGTTTTTT.

The chain links TRBV6-6 to TRBJ1-1; D not resolved. The CDR3 runs to 13 residues. Trimming stripped 5 bases from V and 6 bases from J, with 13 bases between. Germline assignment: CDR1 MNHNY and CDR2 SVGAGI (reference sequence). The CDR3 DNA follows: TGTGCCAGCAGTACAGAGAGGACGGCTGAAGCTTTCTTT. Amino acids: CASSTERTAEAFF.

V usage is TRBV29-1 and J usage is TRBJ1-1, with D tentatively TRBD1 (5 bases). The CDR3 has 12 residues. Germline CDR1 reads SQVTM; CDR2 reads ANQGSEA. Trimming took off 6 bases at V and 5 bases at J, with 13 bases between the two ends. In DNA form, the CDR3 reads TGCAGCGTGGCGGGGCAATCGACTGAAGCTTTCTTT. It encodes CSVAGQSTEAFF.

The rearrangement joins TRBV10-3 to TRBJ1-2, with 7 nucleotides matching TRBD1. Germline V gene data show CDR1 as ENHRY and CDR2 as SYGVKD. This CDR3 contains 14 residues. V lost 6 bases to trimming and J lost 4 bases; unmatched junction nucleotides: 8. CDR3 in amino acids: CAIRTGEGGYGYTF. The CDR3 DNA reads as TGTGCCATCAGAACAGGGGAGGGAGGCTATGGCTACACCTTC.

Only one count was recorded for this clone. The chain recombines TRBV18 with TRBJ2-5; D gene unclear. V was shortened by 1 base and J by 5 bases, with 5 bases between the two germline ends. This CDR3 spans 12 amino acids. Germline CDR1 reads KGHSH; CDR2 reads LQKENI. CDR3: CASSPLGETQYF. In nucleotides, the CDR3 is TGTGCCAGCTCACCACTAGGTGAGACCCAGTACTTC. The full variable domain, its missing parts supplied by reference TRBV18 and TRBJ2-5, is NAGVMQNPRHLVRRRGQEARLRCSPMKGHSHVYWYRQLPEEGLKFMVYLQKENIIDESGMPKERFSAEFPKEGPSILRIQQVVRGDSAAYFCASSPLGETQYFGPGTRLLVL.

CDR3 sequence (DNA): TGCGCCAGCAGCGGTCGGGGGGCTAGCACAGATACGCAGTATTTT. Translation gives CASSGRGASTDTQYF. The J gene is TRBJ2-3, the V gene TRBV4-1, with a weak D call TRBD2 (7 bases). This CDR3 comprises 15 residues. Trimming removed 5 bases from V and 0 bases from J, with 12 bases in between. The germline V gene encodes CDR1 MGHRA and CDR2 YSYEKL.

The rearrangement joins TRBV12-5 to TRBJ1-5; D remains ambiguous. Between the trimmed V and J ends, which lost 1 base and 4 bases, there was a span of 8 bases. Germline V lookup: CDR1 LGHNT, CDR2 FRNRAP. This CDR3 has 14 amino acids. CDR3 in amino acids: CASGLAVQNQPQHF. The CDR3 DNA sequence: TGTGCTAGTGGTTTGGCCGTACAGAATCAGCCCCAGCATTTT.

The gene calls are TRBV18 and TRBJ2-3; 9 bases align to TRBD2. The germline V gene encodes CDR1 KGHSH and CDR2 LQKENI. V dropped 2 bases and J dropped 5; count of bases not matched to a gene: 14. The CDR3 loop spans 18 amino acids. Here the CDR3 DNA reads TGTGCCAGCTCACCAAGCCCTTCCGCGGGGGGGCTGGGAGATACGCAGTATTTT. It translates to CASSPSPSAGGLGDTQYF.

This clone was seen more than once but under ten times. The V call is TRBV30, the J call TRBJ1-2; D gene unclear. Germline loops: CDR1 GTSNPN, CDR2 SVGIG (reference sequence). Trimming cost V 4 bases and J 5 bases, with 23 bases left between them. The CDR3 covers 16 residues. The CDR3 here is CAWKKGLTFTGYGYTF. As DNA, the CDR3 is TGTGCCTGGAAGAAAGGGCTTACTTTTACTGGGTATGGCTACACCTTC.